A selection of T cell receptor beta chains follows, all from one sample in a study of T-cell reconstitution after alpha-beta-depleted transplantation in children. MiXCR was run by TCRdb on the PCR reads, yielding one entry per CDR3 protein. The sample holds hundreds of thousands of distinct CDR3 sequences, 15% to 20% seen once. The sequencing used PBMCs, mostly from graft donor cells, collected 360 days after TCRalphabeta/CD19-depleted stem cell transplant. The receptors derive from a male patient aged 2-10 years who had a stem cell transplant for acute lymphoblastic leukemia, so the T cells may come from the graft donor. The conserved cysteine and the conserved F or W are not part of the CDR3 here.

v_call | cdr3_aa
TRBV28 | ATQIKTGPSNQPQH
TRBV28 | ASKLPGLAGFSSYNEQF
TRBV5-6 | ASSHRQGATGELF
TRBV5-1 | ASSPGQGAEGTEAF
TRBV4-3 | ASSHRPGLADGNEQF
TRBV4-1 | ASSQGRARGKAEAF
TRBV12-5 | ASGFWPPGQGAPEAF
TRBV4-1 | ASSQDRYTQY
TRBV4-3 | ASSHAYSGGSYEQY
TRBV6-2/TRBV6-3 | ASSYAGGPSDTQY
TRBV4-1 | ASSQSGRLVETQY
TRBV29-1 | SVEIYPGETQY
TRBV29-1 | SVVTSLRVEQY
TRBV7-6 | ASSPSEDGSYNEQF
TRBV10-3 | AISVKQGLDYTGELF
TRBV6-2/TRBV6-3 | ASSNLPPGYT
TRBV27 | ASSPSWGVSNQPQH